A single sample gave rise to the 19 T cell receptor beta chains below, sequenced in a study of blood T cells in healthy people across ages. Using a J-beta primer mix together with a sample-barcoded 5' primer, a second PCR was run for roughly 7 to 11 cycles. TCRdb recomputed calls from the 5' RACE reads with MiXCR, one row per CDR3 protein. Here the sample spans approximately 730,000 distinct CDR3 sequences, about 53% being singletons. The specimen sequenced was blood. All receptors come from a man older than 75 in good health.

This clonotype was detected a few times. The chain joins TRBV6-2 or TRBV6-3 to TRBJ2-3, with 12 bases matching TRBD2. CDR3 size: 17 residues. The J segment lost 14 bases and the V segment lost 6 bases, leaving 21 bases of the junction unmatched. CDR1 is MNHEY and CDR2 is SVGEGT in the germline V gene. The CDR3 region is CASRSGTSGSRHRYAYF. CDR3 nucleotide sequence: TGTGCCAGCAGGTCCGGGACTAGCGGGTCTCGGCACAGATACGCGTATTTT.

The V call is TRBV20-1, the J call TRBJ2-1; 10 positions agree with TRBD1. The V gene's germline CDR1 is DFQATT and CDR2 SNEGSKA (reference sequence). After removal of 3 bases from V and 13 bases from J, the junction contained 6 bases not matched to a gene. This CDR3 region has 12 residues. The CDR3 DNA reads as TGCAGTGCTAGTGGACAGGGGGGGACCCAGTTCTTC. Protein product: CSASGQGGTQFF.

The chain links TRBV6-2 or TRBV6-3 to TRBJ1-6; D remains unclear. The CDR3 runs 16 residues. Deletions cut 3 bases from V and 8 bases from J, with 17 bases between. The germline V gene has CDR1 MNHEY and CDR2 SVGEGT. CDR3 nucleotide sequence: TGTGCCAGCAGTTATGAGGGAGGACTGCGGGATTCACCCCTCCACTTT. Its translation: CASSYEGGLRDSPLHF.

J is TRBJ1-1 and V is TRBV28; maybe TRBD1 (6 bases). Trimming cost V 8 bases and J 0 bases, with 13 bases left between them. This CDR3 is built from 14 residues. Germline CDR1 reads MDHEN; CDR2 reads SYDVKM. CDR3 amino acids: CASVKQGMNTEAFF. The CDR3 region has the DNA TGTGCCAGCGTTAAACAGGGAATGAACACTGAAGCTTTCTTT. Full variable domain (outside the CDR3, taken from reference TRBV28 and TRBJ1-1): DVKVTQSSRYLVKRTGEKVFLECVQDMDHENMFWYRQDPGLGLRLIYFSYDVKMKEKGDIPEGYSVSREKKERFSLILESASTNQTSMYLCASVKQGMNTEAFFGQGTRLTVV.

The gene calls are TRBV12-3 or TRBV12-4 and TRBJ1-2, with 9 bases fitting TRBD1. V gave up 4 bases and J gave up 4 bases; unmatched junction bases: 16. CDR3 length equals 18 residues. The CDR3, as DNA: TGTGCCAGCAGTTCCGGGGTAATCCGGGACAGGGATCCCTATGGCTACACCTTC. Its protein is CASSSGVIRDRDPYGYTF.

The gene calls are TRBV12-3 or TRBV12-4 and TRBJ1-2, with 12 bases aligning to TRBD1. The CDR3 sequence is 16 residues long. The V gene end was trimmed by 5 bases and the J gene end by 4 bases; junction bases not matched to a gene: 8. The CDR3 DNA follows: TGTGCCAGCAGTCCCTCGGGACAGGGGGCAGCCTATGGCTACACCTTC. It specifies CASSPSGQGAAYGYTF.

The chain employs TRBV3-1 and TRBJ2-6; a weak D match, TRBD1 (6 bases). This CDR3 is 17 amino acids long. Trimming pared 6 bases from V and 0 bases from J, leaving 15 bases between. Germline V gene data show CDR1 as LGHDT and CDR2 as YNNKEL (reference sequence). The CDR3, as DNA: TGTGCCAGCAGTCTATTTCCAGGGGACTCTGGGGCCAACGTCCTGACTTTC. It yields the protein CASSLFPGDSGANVLTF.

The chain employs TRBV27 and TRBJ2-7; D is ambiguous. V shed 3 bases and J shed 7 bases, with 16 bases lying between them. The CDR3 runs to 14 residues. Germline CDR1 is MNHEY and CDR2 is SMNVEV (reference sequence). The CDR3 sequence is CASSLSNRPNEQYF. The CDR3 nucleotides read TGTGCCAGCAGTTTGAGCAACAGACCCAATGAGCAGTACTTC.

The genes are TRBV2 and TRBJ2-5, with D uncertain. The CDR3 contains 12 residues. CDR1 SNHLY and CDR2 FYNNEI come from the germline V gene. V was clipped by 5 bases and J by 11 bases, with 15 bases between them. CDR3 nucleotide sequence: TGTGCCAGCAGTCGTGATGGGGAAGAGCAGTACTTC. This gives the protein CASSRDGEEQYF.

In DNA form, the CDR3 reads TGTGCCAGCAGCTTAGTTACCGGGGGCGCCTACGAGCAGTACTTC. This codes for CASSLVTGGAYEQYF. The chain carries TRBV7-8 and TRBJ2-7, with D perhaps assigned TRBD1 or TRBD2 (6 bases each). Trimming took off 1 base at V and 2 bases at J, with 12 bases between the two ends. The CDR3 contains 15 residues. CDR1 SGHVS and CDR2 FQNEAQ come from the germline V gene.

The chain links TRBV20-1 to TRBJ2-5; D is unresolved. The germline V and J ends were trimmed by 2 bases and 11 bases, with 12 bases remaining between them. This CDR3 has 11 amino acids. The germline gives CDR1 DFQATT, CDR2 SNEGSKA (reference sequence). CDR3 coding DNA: TGCAGTGCTAGACTAATTTCGCAGCAGTACTTC. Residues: CSARLISQQYF.

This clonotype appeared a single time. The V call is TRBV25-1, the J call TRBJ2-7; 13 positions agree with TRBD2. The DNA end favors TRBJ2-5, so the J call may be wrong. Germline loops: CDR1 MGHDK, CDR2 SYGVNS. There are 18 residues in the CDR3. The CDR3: CASSVFGTSGVGRETQYF. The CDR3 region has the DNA TGTGCCAGCAGTGTGTTCGGGACTAGCGGGGTAGGACGGGAGACCCAGTACTTC.

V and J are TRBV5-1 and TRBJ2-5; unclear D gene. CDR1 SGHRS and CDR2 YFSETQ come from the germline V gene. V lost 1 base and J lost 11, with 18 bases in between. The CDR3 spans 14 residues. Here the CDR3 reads CASSLSPTLNEQYF. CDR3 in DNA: TGCGCCAGCAGCTTGTCTCCGACTCTCAATGAGCAGTACTTC. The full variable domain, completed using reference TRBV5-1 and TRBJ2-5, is KAGVTQTPRYLIKTRGQQVTLSCSPISGHRSVSWYQQTPGQGLQFLFEYFSETQRNKGNFPGRFSGRQFSNSRSEMNVSTLELGDSALYLCASSLSPTLNEQYFGPGTRLLVL.

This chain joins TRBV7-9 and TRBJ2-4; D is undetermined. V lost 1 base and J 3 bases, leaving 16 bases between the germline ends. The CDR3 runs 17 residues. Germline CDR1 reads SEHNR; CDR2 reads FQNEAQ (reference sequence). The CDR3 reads CASSLETPSGVKNIQYF. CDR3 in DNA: TGTGCCAGCAGCTTAGAGACCCCCAGTGGGGTCAAAAACATTCAGTACTTC.

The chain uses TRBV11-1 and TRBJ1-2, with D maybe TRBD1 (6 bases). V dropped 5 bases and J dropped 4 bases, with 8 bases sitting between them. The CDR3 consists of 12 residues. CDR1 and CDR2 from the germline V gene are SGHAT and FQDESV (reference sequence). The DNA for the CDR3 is TGTGCCAGCAGCAGGGGGAGCTATGGCTACACCTTC. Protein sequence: CASSRGSYGYTF. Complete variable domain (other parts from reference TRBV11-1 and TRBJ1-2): EAEVAQSPRYKITEKSQAVAFWCDPISGHATLYWYRQILGQGPELLVQFQDESVVDDSQLPKDRFSAERLKGVDSTLKIQPAELGDSAMYLCASSRGSYGYTFGSGTRLTVV.

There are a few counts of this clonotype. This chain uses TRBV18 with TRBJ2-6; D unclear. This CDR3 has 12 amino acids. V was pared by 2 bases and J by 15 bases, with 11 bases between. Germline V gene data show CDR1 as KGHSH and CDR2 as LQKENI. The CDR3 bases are TGTGCCAGCTCACCAGGGCCCCCCGCCCTGACTTTC. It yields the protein CASSPGPPALTF. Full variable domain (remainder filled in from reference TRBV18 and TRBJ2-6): NAGVMQNPRHLVRRRGQEARLRCSPMKGHSHVYWYRQLPEEGLKFMVYLQKENIIDESGMPKERFSAEFPKEGPSILRIQQVVRGDSAAYFCASSPGPPALTFGAGSRLTVL.

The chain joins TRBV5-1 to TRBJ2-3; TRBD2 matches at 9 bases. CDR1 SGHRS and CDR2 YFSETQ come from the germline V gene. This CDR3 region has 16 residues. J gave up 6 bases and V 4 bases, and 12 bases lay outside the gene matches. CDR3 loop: CASSVRGRASGDTQYF. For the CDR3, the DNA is TGCGCCAGCAGCGTTCGCGGGAGGGCCAGTGGGGATACGCAGTATTTT.

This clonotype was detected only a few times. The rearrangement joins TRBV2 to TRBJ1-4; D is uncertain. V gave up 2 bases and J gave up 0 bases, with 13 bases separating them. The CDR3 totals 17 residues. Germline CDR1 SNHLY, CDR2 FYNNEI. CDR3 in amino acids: CASSERRLFATNEKLFF. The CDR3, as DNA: TGTGCCAGCAGTGAACGCCGGCTCTTTGCAACTAATGAAAAACTGTTTTTT.

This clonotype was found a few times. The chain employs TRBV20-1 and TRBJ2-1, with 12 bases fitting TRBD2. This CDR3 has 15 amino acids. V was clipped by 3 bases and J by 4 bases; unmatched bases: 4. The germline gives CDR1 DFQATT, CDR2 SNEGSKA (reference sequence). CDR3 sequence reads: CSARPLAGGYNEQFF. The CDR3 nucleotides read TGCAGTGCTAGGCCCCTAGCGGGGGGGTACAATGAGCAGTTCTTC.